This TCR beta chain was documented in a study of cytomegalovirus exposure and HLA in healthy donors. The PCR had 60 Vbeta and 13 Jbeta primers. Profiled with immunoSEQ multiplex PCR; TCRdb holds only in-frame clones, not every one. This sample has 150,000 or so clones, with about 74% found just once. The CDR3 totals 13 residues. Trimming removed 8 bases from V and 4 bases from J; junction bases left unmatched: 8. Germline CDR1 and CDR2: MNHEY and SVGAGI. J is TRBJ2-7 and V is TRBV6-5; 7 bases fit TRBD2. The sample consisted of PBMCs. The receptor comes from a man aged 35 to 55 in good health and CMV-seropositive. CDR3 in DNA: TGTGCCAGCGGCGGGGGTCTGATTTACGAGCAGTACTTC. It translates to CASGGGLIYEQYF.